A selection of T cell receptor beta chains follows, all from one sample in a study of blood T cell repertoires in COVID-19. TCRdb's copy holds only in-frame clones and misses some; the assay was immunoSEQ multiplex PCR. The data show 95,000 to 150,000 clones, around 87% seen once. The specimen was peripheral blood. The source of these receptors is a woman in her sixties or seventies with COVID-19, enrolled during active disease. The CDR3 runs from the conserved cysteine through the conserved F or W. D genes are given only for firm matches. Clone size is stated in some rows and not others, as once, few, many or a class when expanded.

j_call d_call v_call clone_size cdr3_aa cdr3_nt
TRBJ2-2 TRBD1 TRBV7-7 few CASSPGQGTGELFF TGTGCCAGCAGCCCGGGACAGGGGACCGGGGAGCTGTTTTTT
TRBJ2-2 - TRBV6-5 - CASKSSDTGELFF TGTGCCTCTAAGTCAAGCGACACCGGGGAGCTGTTTTTT
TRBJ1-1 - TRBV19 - CASSSLGGDTEAFF TGTGCCAGTAGTTCCTTAGGAGGGGACACTGAAGCTTTCTTT
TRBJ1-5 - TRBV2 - CASKRSNQPQHF TGTGCCAGCAAACGGAGCAATCAGCCCCAGCATTTT
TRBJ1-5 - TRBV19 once CASSIGQRNQPQHF TGTGCCAGTAGTATAGGACAGCGCAATCAGCCCCAGCATTTT
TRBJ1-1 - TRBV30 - CASPRPGSAPNTEAFF TGTGCCTCACCCCGGCCAGGGTCGGCTCCGAACACTGAAGCTTTCTTT
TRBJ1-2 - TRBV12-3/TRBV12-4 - CASSLGASGYTF TGTGCCAGCAGTTTAGGGGCGAGTGGCTACACCTTC
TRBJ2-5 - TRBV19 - CASSTITQGQETQYF TGTGCCAGTAGTACAATTACACAGGGACAAGAGACCCAGTACTTC
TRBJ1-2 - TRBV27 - CASSPQTENYGYTF TGTGCCAGCAGTCCACAGACCGAGAACTATGGCTACACCTTC
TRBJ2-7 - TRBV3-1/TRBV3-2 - CASSQDQRYDGNEQYF TGTGCCAGCAGCCAAGATCAGAGGTACGACGGGAACGAGCAGTACTTC
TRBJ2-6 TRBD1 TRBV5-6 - CASFGGRGLFISGANVLTF TGTGCCAGCTTCGGCGGAAGGGGGCTTTTTATCTCTGGGGCCAACGTCCTGACTTTC
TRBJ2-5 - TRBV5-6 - CASSSPWGGSQETQYF TGTGCCAGCAGCTCCCCTTGGGGGGGCAGTCAAGAGACCCAGTACTTC
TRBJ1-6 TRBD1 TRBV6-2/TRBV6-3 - CASSGQGNSPLHF TGTGCCAGCAGCGGACAGGGAAATTCACCCCTCCACTTT
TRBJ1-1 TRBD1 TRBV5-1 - CASSPGTGGTEAFF TGCGCCAGCAGCCCAGGGACAGGGGGCACTGAAGCTTTCTTT
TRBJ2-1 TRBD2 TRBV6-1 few CASSEAPPGLAGVDEQFF TGTGCCAGCAGTGAAGCACCCCCGGGACTAGCGGGGGTGGATGAGCAGTTCTTC
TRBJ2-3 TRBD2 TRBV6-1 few CASSEGRGSGGADTQYF TGTGCCAGCAGTGAAGGGAGGGGTAGCGGGGGTGCAGATACGCAGTATTTT
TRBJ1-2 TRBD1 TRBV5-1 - CASSPLGQGLGYTF TGCGCCAGCAGCCCTCTGGGACAGGGCCTAGGCTACACCTTC
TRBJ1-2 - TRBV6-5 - CASSFQPGANYGYTF TGTGCCAGCAGTTTCCAACCTGGAGCTAACTATGGCTACACCTTC
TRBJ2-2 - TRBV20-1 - CSAPTAGELFF TGCAGTGCTCCGACAGCCGGGGAGCTGTTTTTT
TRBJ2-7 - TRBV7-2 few CASTASPPYEQYF TGTGCCAGCACTGCGAGCCCTCCCTACGAGCAGTACTTC
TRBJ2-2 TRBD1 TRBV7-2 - CASSLASAGGLTGELFF TGTGCCAGCAGCTTAGCCTCGGCAGGGGGTTTAACCGGGGAGCTGTTTTTT
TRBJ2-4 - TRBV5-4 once CASSLSGGLAKNIQYF TGTGCCAGCAGCCTAAGCGGCGGTCTAGCCAAAAACATTCAGTACTTC
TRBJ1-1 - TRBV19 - CASSGLGGTEAFF TGTGCCAGTAGTGGCCTGGGGGGCACTGAAGCTTTCTTT
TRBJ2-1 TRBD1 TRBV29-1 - CSVEGDSYNEQFF TGCAGCGTTGAGGGGGACAGTTACAATGAGCAGTTCTTC
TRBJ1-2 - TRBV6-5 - CASTGAYGYTF TGTGCCAGCACAGGGGCCTATGGCTACACCTTC
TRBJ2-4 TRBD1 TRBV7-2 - CASSLQGATKNIQYF TGTGCCAGCAGCTTACAGGGGGCTACCAAAAACATTCAGTACTTC
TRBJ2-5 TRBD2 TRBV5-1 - CASSRGGLGETQYF TGCGCCAGCAGTCGGGGGGGCCTTGGAGAGACCCAGTACTTC
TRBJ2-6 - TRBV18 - CASSPAGAVSGANVLTF TGTGCCAGCTCACCGGCAGGGGCTGTCTCTGGGGCCAACGTCCTGACTTTC
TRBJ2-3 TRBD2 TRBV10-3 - CAISAKGLAGEDTQYF TGTGCCATCAGTGCCAAGGGACTAGCGGGGGAAGATACGCAGTATTTT
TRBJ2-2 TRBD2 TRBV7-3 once CASSLTPPGLANTGELFF TGTGCCAGCAGCTTAACCCCGCCAGGACTAGCGAACACCGGGGAGCTGTTTTTT
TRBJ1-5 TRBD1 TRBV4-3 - CASSQEVGRGQGPQHF TGCGCCAGCAGCCAAGAGGTTGGCAGGGGGCAGGGGCCCCAGCATTTT
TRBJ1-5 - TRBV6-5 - CASSSPNQPQHF TGTGCCAGCAGTTCTCCCAATCAGCCCCAGCATTTT
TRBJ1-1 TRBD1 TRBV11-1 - CASSLGDRVNTEAFF TGTGCCAGCAGCTTAGGCGACAGGGTGAACACTGAAGCTTTCTTT
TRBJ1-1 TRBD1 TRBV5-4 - CASSRQGASMNTEAFF TGTGCCAGCAGCCGACAGGGGGCTTCCATGAACACTGAAGCTTTCTTT
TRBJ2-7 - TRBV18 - CASSGAPGAYEQYF TGTGCCAGCTCTGGCGCCCCCGGAGCCTACGAGCAGTACTTC
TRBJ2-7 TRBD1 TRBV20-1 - CSASMDRAFDEQYF TGCAGTGCTAGTATGGACAGGGCTTTCGACGAGCAGTACTTC
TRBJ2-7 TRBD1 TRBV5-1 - CASSWVPGQGYEQYF TGCGCCAGCAGCTGGGTCCCGGGACAGGGCTACGAGCAGTACTTC
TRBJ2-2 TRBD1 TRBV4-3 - CASSQGLTRTGSTGELFF TGCGCCAGCAGCCAAGGCCTGACACGGACAGGAAGCACCGGGGAGCTGTTTTTT
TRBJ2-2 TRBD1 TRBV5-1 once CASSLGQGANTGELFF TGCGCCAGCAGCTTGGGGCAGGGGGCGAACACCGGGGAGCTGTTTTTT
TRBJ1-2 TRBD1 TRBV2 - CASTPGTGDYGYTF TGTGCCAGCACCCCCGGGACAGGGGACTATGGCTACACCTTC
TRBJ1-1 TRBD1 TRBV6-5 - CASSSRTGLSYAFF TGTGCCAGCAGTTCCCGGACAGGCCTATCTTACGCTTTCTTT